This TCR beta chain was profiled in a study of T cells after posttransplantation cyclophosphamide. This clone occurred many times. The data were produced by immunoSEQ multiplex PCR, yet TCRdb's version contains in-frame clones alone and is incomplete. The sample was found to contain about 39,000 clones, and every one recurs. Sequencing was done on a sample of PBMCs. The sequence was collected from a woman in her forties or fifties in good health and a related stem cell transplant donor.

CDR3 amino acids: CASSAFEGNTGELFF. In nucleotides, the CDR3 is TGTGCCAGCAGCGCCTTTGAGGGGAACACCGGGGAGCTGTTTTTT. The chain links TRBV9 to TRBJ2-2, with D possibly TRBD2 on 5 matching bases. V gave up 3 bases and J gave up 1 base, with 10 bases separating them. Germline values: CDR1 SGDLS, CDR2 YYNGEE. This CDR3 has 15 residues.